The rows below give T cell receptor beta chains drawn from one sample of a study of patients and donors after allogeneic stem cell transplantation. TCRdb called the RT-PCR reads again in MiXCR, with one record for every CDR3 protein. The sample includes hundreds of thousands of distinct CDR3 sequences, roughly 13% of them seen just once. Sequenced sample: blood, either unsorted or a sorted T cell fraction (not recorded which). The receptors were sampled from a human donor who was either an allogeneic HSCT recipient or a stem cell or donor lymphocyte infusion donor (not recorded which). It is not recorded whose cells these are; they may come from a transplant donor. CDR3s include the opening cysteine and the closing phenylalanine or tryptophan. The D gene is left open where the match is weak. The listing skips clone size in some rows; elsewhere it reads once, few, many or a size class.

d_call j_call v_call clone_size cdr3_nt cdr3_aa
NA TRBJ2-7 TRBV18 many TGTGCCAGCTCACCACCATCGATCGGCTCCTACGAGCAGTACTTC CASSPPSIGSYEQYF
TRBD2 TRBJ2-7 TRBV3-1 few TGTGCCAGCAGCCAAGGGACTAGCGGTTACGAGCAGTACTTC CASSQGTSGYEQYF
NA TRBJ1-1 TRBV20-1 few TGCAGTGCTAGGCGGCACGCGAACACTGAAGCTTTCTTT CSARRHANTEAFF
NA TRBJ1-5 TRBV5-4 few TGTGCCAGCAGCTTGGCCGGGGTAGTGCAGCCCCAGCATTTT CASSLAGVVQPQHF
TRBD2 TRBJ2-5 TRBV2 few TGTGCCAGCAAGCCCAGCGGGGGTCAAGAGACCCAGTACTTC CASKPSGGQETQYF
NA TRBJ1-6 TRBV30 NA TGTGCCTGGAAATTGGAAACAGGGTTTGGGTCACCCCTCCACTTT CAWKLETGFGSPLHF
NA TRBJ2-2 TRBV10-3 NA TGTGCCATCCAATCCACCGGGGAGCTGTTTTTT CAIQSTGELFF
NA TRBJ2-7 TRBV6-6 NA TGTGCCAGCAGTTCGGCCCCCTTTTACGAGCAGTACTTC CASSSAPFYEQYF
NA TRBJ2-5 TRBV19 many TGTGCCACTAGACAGGCGGGGGAGACCCAGTACTTC CATRQAGETQYF
TRBD2 TRBJ2-2 TRBV4-1 medium-sized TGCGCCAGCAGCCAAGTGGTATCACCTAGCGGGAGCAACACCGGGGAGCTGTTTTTT CASSQVVSPSGSNTGELFF
NA TRBJ1-5 TRBV2 few TGTGCCAGCAGTGATGGGCAGGGTAGCAATCAGCCCCAGCATTTT CASSDGQGSNQPQHF
TRBD1 TRBJ1-5 TRBV5-1 NA TGCGCCAGCAGCTTGGGACAGGGGAGGGGTCAGCCCCAGCATTTT CASSLGQGRGQPQHF
TRBD2 TRBJ2-1 TRBV12-3/TRBV12-4 NA TGTGCCAGCAGTTTGCGGACTAGCGGGCCGGGGGATGAGCAGTTCTTC CASSLRTSGPGDEQFF
NA TRBJ1-4 TRBV6-1 few TGTGCCAGCGAGACTTACAGGGCTGGCTCTACAACTAATGAAAAACTGTTTTTT CASETYRAGSTTNEKLFF
NA TRBJ2-6 TRBV6-1 NA TGTGCCAGCAGGGGGGAATCTGGGGCCAACGTCCTGACTTTC CASRGESGANVLTF
NA TRBJ1-6 TRBV10-3 many TGTGCCATCAGTGACGGAAATTCACCCCTCCACTTT CAISDGNSPLHF
NA TRBJ1-3 TRBV5-1 NA TGCGCCAGCAGCTTGGTATCTGGCTCTGGAAACACCATATATTTT CASSLVSGSGNTIYF
TRBD2 TRBJ2-7 TRBV12-3/TRBV12-4 few TGTGCCAGCAGTTTAAAGCGGGGGGAATACGAGCAGTACTTC CASSLKRGEYEQYF
NA TRBJ2-5 TRBV20-1 NA TGCAGTTCGAACCGGCAGGGACAAGAGACCCAGTACTTC CSSNRQGQETQYF
NA TRBJ1-6 TRBV6-5 NA TGTGCCAGCAGTTACACGGACAGAAATTCACCCCTCCACTTT CASSYTDRNSPLHF
NA TRBJ1-1 TRBV4-3 NA TGCGCCAGCACTCCGGGGCAATTGAACACTGAAGCTTTCTTT CASTPGQLNTEAFF
TRBD1 TRBJ1-4 TRBV4-3 NA TGCGCCAGCAGCCAAGACCCCCCAGGGGGGAATGAAAAACTGTTTTTT CASSQDPPGGNEKLFF
TRBD2 TRBJ2-7 TRBV19 NA TGTGCCAGTAGTCCCCGGACTAGCGGGAGTCGGTACGAGCAGTACTTC CASSPRTSGSRYEQYF
TRBD1 TRBJ1-4 TRBV5-5 many TGTGCCAGCAGCTTAACAGGGGATAACAATGAAAAACTGTTTTTT CASSLTGDNNEKLFF
TRBD2 TRBJ2-5 TRBV10-3 few TGTGCCATCGCGCAGATGGGGGGGCAAGAGACCCAGTACTTC CAIAQMGGQETQYF
TRBD2 TRBJ2-2 TRBV9 NA TGTGCCAGCAGCCTACTAGCGGCTGCGAACACCGGGGAGCTGTTTTTT CASSLLAAANTGELFF
NA TRBJ1-4 TRBV7-9 many TGTGCCAGCAGCACCGGAGGACCGGCTAATGAAAAACTGTTTTTT CASSTGGPANEKLFF
NA TRBJ1-6 TRBV20-1 few TGCAGTGCCATAGGGGGGGTTGGATCACCCCTCCACTTT CSAIGGVGSPLHF
NA TRBJ2-1 TRBV29-1 many TGCAGCGGTGATAGCGGAGTTCACAATGAGCAGTTCTTC CSGDSGVHNEQFF
TRBD2 TRBJ2-7 TRBV23-1 few TGCGCCAGCAGTCACCCCTTAGCGGGGGGCCACTACGAGCAGTACTTC CASSHPLAGGHYEQYF
NA TRBJ1-1 TRBV12-3/TRBV12-4 medium-sized TGTGCCAGCAGACCATCCAACACTGAAGCTTTCTTT CASRPSNTEAFF
NA TRBJ1-6 TRBV9 NA TGTGCCAGCAGCGTAGGGGTTTATAATTCACCCCTCCACTTT CASSVGVYNSPLHF
NA TRBJ2-2 TRBV5-1 many TGCGCCAGCAGCATGGGACTCTCGACCGGGGAGCTGTTTTTT CASSMGLSTGELFF
TRBD2 TRBJ2-5 TRBV7-9 NA TGTGCCAGCAGCCCTGGGATAGCGGGAGGGCTAGAGACCCAGTACTTC CASSPGIAGGLETQYF
TRBD1 TRBJ1-1 TRBV20-1 many TGCAGTGCTCGGGGACAGGGGGCAGTTCGGAACACTGAAGCTTTCTTT CSARGQGAVRNTEAFF
NA TRBJ1-4 TRBV5-1 many TGCGCCAGCAGCTTGGATCTTCTTAATGAAAAACTGTTTTTT CASSLDLLNEKLFF
NA TRBJ2-5 TRBV5-8 few TGTGCCAGCAGCTTTCAGGGGCTTATAGAGACCCAGTACTTC CASSFQGLIETQYF
TRBD1 TRBJ2-7 TRBV7-8 NA TGTGCCAGCAGCTCGAACGGGGGTAGGGCTGGACAGGGTTACGAGCAGTACTTC CASSSNGGRAGQGYEQYF